This passage covers 11 T cell receptor beta chains from one sample sequenced in a study of CD4 T cells in relation to SARS-CoV-2 and coronaviruses. These receptors' targets are unknown. Only in-frame clones appear in the TCRdb table, and some are missing; sequencing was by immunoSEQ multiplex PCR. The sample has roughly 41,000 clones, less than 85% seen once. Sequencing was carried out using naive CD4+ T cells from PBMCs, cultured in vitro. As to subset: naive CD4+ T cells isolated by negative enrichment. These receptors all stem from an adult with COVID-19.

This chain joins TRBV28 and TRBJ1-1; 8 nucleotides line up with TRBD1. This CDR3 spans 16 amino acids. The junction had 10 bases not matched to a gene; V was cut back by 3 bases and J by 4 bases. The germline V gene encodes CDR1 MDHEN and CDR2 SYDVKM. DNA of the CDR3: TGTGCCAGCAGTTTCGTCTCACGGGACAGGAGCACTGAAGCTTTCTTT. This sequence encodes CASSFVSRDRSTEAFF.

The chain recombines TRBV19 with TRBJ2-2; 12 nucleotides align to TRBD2. Looked up from germline, CDR1 is LNHDA and CDR2 is SQIVND (reference sequence). Trimming removed 3 bases from V and 5 bases from J; junction bases left unmatched: 7. The CDR3 is made up of 17 amino acids. CDR3 bases: TGTGCCAGTAGTATGGACAGACTAGCGGGGGATACCGGGGAGCTGTTTTTT. The encoded protein is CASSMDRLAGDTGELFF.

This sequence joins TRBV28 and TRBJ2-7; a weak D match, TRBD1 (5 bases). The V gene lost 6 bases and the J gene lost 2 bases, with 11 bases spanning the gap. The CDR3 extends over 13 amino acids. CDR1 and CDR2 (germline): MDHEN, SYDVKM. CDR3 loop: CASRRQRPYEQYF. DNA of the CDR3: TGTGCCAGCAGAAGACAGAGACCCTACGAGCAGTACTTC.

The chain has TRBV12-3 or TRBV12-4 and TRBJ2-2, with D perhaps assigned TRBD1 or TRBD2 (5 bases each). The CDR3 contains 12 residues. V shed 5 bases and J shed 6 bases, with 7 bases lying between them. The CDR3 bases are TGTGCCAGCAGTCAGGGACCCGGGGAGCTGTTTTTT. Encoded protein: CASSQGPGELFF.

This clone was seen once. One end of the junction does not line up with germline, which may come from a read error. CDR3 in DNA: TGCGCCAGCAGTGAGACCCCCCGAGAACTCTTC. As protein: CASSETPRELF. The V gene is TRBV10-1, the J gene TRBJ2-1; D gene uncertain. The CDR3 is 11 residues long. Germline assignment: CDR1 WNHNN and CDR2 SYGVQD (reference sequence).

The chain recombines TRBV28 with TRBJ1-2; a weak D match, TRBD1 (6 bases). CDR3 length equals 12 residues. Germline-derived CDR1 and CDR2 are MDHEN and SYDVKM. V shed 3 bases and J shed 6 bases, with 8 bases lying between them. CDR3 DNA sequence: TGTGCCAGCAGTTTGAGACAGGATGGCTACACCTTC. Protein sequence: CASSLRQDGYTF.

In nucleotides, the CDR3 is TGCGCCAGCAGCCGAGGCTACGAGCAGTACTTC. This translates into CASSRGYEQYF. The chain uses TRBV5-1 and TRBJ2-7; D unresolved. Trimming took off 4 bases at V and 3 bases at J, with 5 bases between the two ends. Germline V CDR1 and CDR2: SGHRS, YFSETQ. The CDR3 is made up of 11 amino acids. Complete variable domain (other parts from reference TRBV5-1 and TRBJ2-7): KAGVTQTPRYLIKTRGQQVTLSCSPISGHRSVSWYQQTPGQGLQFLFEYFSETQRNKGNFPGRFSGRQFSNSRSEMNVSTLELGDSALYLCASSRGYEQYFGPGTRLTVT.

The rearrangement links TRBV19 to TRBJ2-3; 11 nucleotides agree with TRBD2. The junction had 4 bases not matched to a gene; V was cut back by 5 bases and J by 6 bases. Germline V gene lookup returns CDR1 LNHDA and CDR2 SQIVND (reference sequence). There are 14 residues in the CDR3. CDR3 sequence: CASSPTSGSDTQYF. The CDR3 DNA is TGTGCCAGTAGTCCCACTAGCGGGAGTGATACGCAGTATTTT.

The chain is built from TRBV19 and TRBJ2-7, with TRBD2 matching over 9 bases. CDR1 and CDR2 (germline): LNHDA, SQIVND (reference sequence). The CDR3 length is 15 residues. V shed 6 bases and J 3 bases; nucleotides not matched to a gene: 9. The CDR3 nucleotides are TGTGCCAGTAGACCATCCGGGACTAGCAACTACGAGCAGTACTTC. Protein sequence: CASRPSGTSNYEQYF.

This CDR3 is CASRGAVSGTYNEQFF. As DNA, the CDR3 is TGTGCCAGCAGGGGGGCGGTTAGCGGCACCTACAATGAGCAGTTCTTC. The chain couples TRBV6-4 to TRBJ2-1, with D perhaps assigned TRBD1 or TRBD2 (6 bases each). V dropped 6 bases and J dropped 2 bases, with 17 bases sitting between them. In germline, CDR1 is MRHNA, CDR2 SNTAGT. CDR3 length equals 16 residues.

The CDR3 nucleotides read TGTGCCAGCAGCGGAGGGGTAGCTGCGAGGAATGAGCAGTTCTTC. Encoded protein: CASSGGVAARNEQFF. The V and J genes are TRBV6-2 or TRBV6-3 and TRBJ2-1; D is perhaps TRBD2 (6 bases). V was clipped by 6 bases and J by 7 bases, with 19 bases between them. The CDR3 consists of 15 residues. In germline, CDR1 is MNHEY, CDR2 SVGEGT.